A selection of T cell receptor beta chains follows, all from one sample in a study of Ad26.COV2.S vaccination and SARS-CoV-2 variants. Only in-frame clones appear in the TCRdb table, and some are missing; sequencing was by immunoSEQ multiplex PCR. The table records 350,000 to 500,000 clones, around 89% of them present only once. Source: peripheral blood, taken in a trial of Ad26.COV2.S vaccine versus placebo. The source of these receptors is a person between 18 and 59 years old who received the Ad26.COV2.S COVID-19 vaccine or a placebo. CDR3s include the opening cysteine and the closing phenylalanine or tryptophan. D genes are given only for firm matches. Some rows have no size entry. The others give once, few or many, or a class for an expanded clone.

>TRBD2|NA|TRBV2|TRBJ2-5
TGTGCCAGCAGTGATGCGGGGGGAAGGGAGACCCAGTACTTC
CASSDAGGRETQYF
>NA|NA|TRBV9|TRBJ1-1
TGTGCCAGCAGCGTAGGTGTAGGGCTTGTGAACACTGAAGCTTTCTTT
CASSVGVGLVNTEAFF
>NA|NA|TRBV6-2/TRBV6-3|TRBJ2-1
TGTGCCAGCAGTTACCAAGCAGATACTTCCTACAATGAGCAGTTCTTC
CASSYQADTSYNEQFF
>TRBD2|NA|TRBV7-2|TRBJ2-1
TGTGCCAGCAGCAAGGGACTAGCTGGGGTAAGCTCCTACAATGAGCAGTTCTTC
CASSKGLAGVSSYNEQFF
>NA|NA|TRBV29-1|TRBJ2-5
TGCAGCGTTGAGGTAGGAGTAAAGACCCAGTACTTC
CSVEVGVKTQYF
>TRBD2|NA|TRBV27|TRBJ2-2
TGTGCCAGCAGTTCCGGGGGGGGCACCGGGGAGCTGTTTTTT
CASSSGGGTGELFF
>NA|NA|TRBV6-1|TRBJ1-6
TGTGCCAGCAGTGAGCGGACAGTCTTCTCCTATAATTCACCCCTCCACTTT
CASSERTVFSYNSPLHF
>NA|NA|TRBV18|TRBJ2-2
TGTGCCAGCTCACCAGAGGCCGGGGAGCTGTTTTTT
CASSPEAGELFF
>NA|few|TRBV19|TRBJ2-3
TGTGCCAGTAGTATAGTTGCTAGCATGGATACGCAGTATTTT
CASSIVASMDTQYF
>TRBD2|NA|TRBV2|TRBJ2-2
TGTGCCAGCAAGGTCGGCCAGCGGGGGACCGGGGAGCTGTTTTTT
CASKVGQRGTGELFF
>TRBD2|NA|TRBV28|TRBJ2-1
TGTGCCAGCATCCGGGTAGCGGGAGTCCATGAGCAGTTCTTC
CASIRVAGVHEQFF
>NA|NA|TRBV6-5|TRBJ2-6
TGTGCCAGCAGCAAGACTCACTCTGGGGCCAACGTCCTGACTTTC
CASSKTHSGANVLTF
>NA|NA|TRBV9|TRBJ2-5
TGTGCCAGCAGCGTAGGTTTCCAGGGCAGTCAAGAGACCCAGTACTTC
CASSVGFQGSQETQYF
>NA|once|TRBV6-1|TRBJ1-5
TGTGCCAGCAGTGAAAACAGGATCCAGAATCAGCCCCAGCATTTT
CASSENRIQNQPQHF
>NA|NA|TRBV11-3|TRBJ2-5
TGTGCCAGCAGCTTAGACAGTCAAGAGACCCAGTACTTC
CASSLDSQETQYF
>NA|NA|TRBV3-1/TRBV3-2|TRBJ2-3
TGTGCCAGCAGCCCCGATTTTAGTACAGATACGCAGTATTTT
CASSPDFSTDTQYF